The entry below gives a single T cell receptor (beta chain) sequence along with its context. The antigen it recognizes is unknown. Base qualities are not at hand, and no much larger clone is one base apart. CD8 naive samples were CD45RO-negative cells positively selected for CCR7, giving a CD45RA+CCR7+ population that excluded TemRA cells. Donors were healthy HIV-negative adults with no recently reported acute infections or vaccinations. All donors were Caucasian adults living in Nashville, Tennessee, USA. Blood was obtained by leukapheresis, after which PBMCs were separated by Ficoll-Histopaque density gradient centrifugation and cryopreserved in liquid nitrogen vapor phase. Analytical flow cytometry was used to check the purity and quantity of each magnetically sorted T cell population. From each sorted fraction, genomic DNA was isolated and quantified by UV absorbance on a Nanodrop 2000c. This sample stems from a study of shared clonotypes between healthy human individuals (dated by TCRdb to between 2020 and 2021). For the wider study: A couple of women and a few men aged 18 to 49 years were included in the cohort. Between about 0.9 and 8.9 billion PBMCs per donor were obtained by leukapheresis. Per donor, three plates each were used for CD4 naive and CD4 memory, two for CD8 naive, and one for CD8 memory. To increase sequencing depth and limit assay-specific biases, TCR repertoire library preparation and sequencing were carried out by different laboratories using diverse techniques. To estimate repertoire size and how much clonotype sharing occurs between individuals, the study deeply sequenced the blood TCR repertoires of several healthy adults. Here is what the overall study found, with its caveats: Naive subsets generally had larger estimated clonotype richness than memory subsets did. The genetic and exposure-history diversity represented was limited by the small number of donors. Sampling was restricted to blood, and TCR repertoires in tissue are likely to differ from TCR repertoires in blood. Across a handful of donors, 5% to 6% of naive CD4, approximately 3.5% of naive CD8, approximately 2.5% of memory CD4, and under 0.45% of memory CD8 clonotypes were shared. Compared with non-shared clonotypes, clonotypes shared by all four sorted-subset donors had higher generation probabilities. Rarefaction of sorted-subset datasets indicated incomplete sequencing despite the large sequencing depth. Pairwise subsampling indicated that sequencing depth was expected to affect the degree of clonotype sharing among donors.

CDR1 MNHNY and CDR2 SVGAGI are derived from the germline V gene (reference sequence). Taken from cysteine to phenylalanine, the CDR3 has 14 residues. The retained sequence is limited to the CDR3, 42 bases, with the frame set at the first base. Relative to germline, V is 4 bases shorter and J is 0 bases shorter, with 9 bases between their ends. Using the deep immunoSEQ assay, TCR CDR3 regions were amplified from genomic DNA by multiplex PCR. Genomic DNA extracted from each cell subset was distributed evenly over all wells of several immunoSEQ 96-well plates, and each plate served as one replicate. Each replicate PCR for sorted subsets received roughly 0.2 ug genomic DNA, equal to roughly 30,000 T cell genomes. Purified libraries were measured with a Qubit 3.0 fluorometer, size-checked on a Bioanalyzer 2100, and measured again with the KAPA Library Quantification kit. Every immunoSEQ 96-well plate was sequenced on a separate single-read 150-cycle Illumina NextSeq 550 flow cell. In the paper's pipeline: Because only junctional sequences without quality scores were contained in the immunoSEQ output, filtering matching that applied to full-length reads could not be performed. To assign V/J genes and CDR3, sequences were annotated against IMGT germline references using PyIR, a Python wrapper for IgBLAST v1.9. Reads were filtered out if the reads had weak V/J assignments (E-value above 1e-6), no CDR3, stop codons, out-of-frame junctions, or ambiguous translated residues. V3J clonotypes were defined as sequences sharing the same inferred V gene, J gene, and CDR3 amino acid sequence. The percentage overlap between two repertoires was calculated by dividing the number of shared unique clonotypes by the size of the smaller repertoire. Repertoire richness was assessed with RTK rarefaction, the Chao1 estimator, and Recon v2.1 estimates of unobserved clonotypes. OLGA was used to compute generation probabilities for all TCRbeta clonotypes that the gDNA method yielded from a handful of donors. TCRdb limited this immuneACCESS table to in-frame rearrangements with V and J called. A share of clones is missing; checked studies link under half to unresolved V genes, and the rest is unexplained. D and trimming were read from the DNA, whereas the V and J calls and clone size are those reported in that table. The sample includes about 2 million clones, with over 85% observed a single time. The top ten hold roughly 1% of the sample.

This TCR was recovered from a man younger than 30 in good health. Sequencing was performed on naive CD8+ T cells sorted from blood. The cell subset or site label on this specimen signifies: CD45RA+CCR7+. The sequence joins TRBV6-6 to TRBJ1-1, with the D gene too uncertain to name. The CDR3 sequence is CASSFQTVNTEAFF. The DNA is as follows: TGTGCCAGCAGTTTCCAGACGGTGAACACTGAAGCTTTCTTT.